The 30 T cell receptor beta chains listed next were all sequenced from one sample in a study of PD-L1 blockade in urothelial cancer. Stated time point: peripheral blood 6 weeks after treatment start. Method: immunoSEQ multiplex PCR; TCRdb's copy keeps in-frame clones and lacks some. The profile shows 15,000 to 20,000 clones, about 85% of them singletons. This material consisted of PBMCs, taken around atezolizumab (anti-PD-L1) treatment. The receptor set was obtained from a man aged 45-65 years with urothelial cancer.

This rearrangement joins TRBV6-5 to TRBJ1-3, with TRBD1 identical over 9 bases. The J segment lost 7 bases and the V segment lost 5 bases, leaving 9 bases of the junction unmatched. The CDR3 runs to 15 residues. Germline V gene data show CDR1 as MNHEY and CDR2 as SVGAGI. DNA for the CDR3: TGTGCCAGCAGTACGGGACAGGGTCGCTGGAACACCATATATTTT. This gives the protein CASSTGQGRWNTIYF.

The chain couples TRBV12-5 to TRBJ2-3; 12 positions match TRBD2. V lost 3 bases, J lost 4 bases, and 5 bases stayed unmatched. The germline V gene has CDR1 LGHNT and CDR2 FRNRAP. The CDR3 totals 16 residues. The CDR3 protein is CASGLPSGRGPDTQYF. CDR3 DNA sequence: TGTGCTAGTGGTTTACCTAGCGGGAGGGGACCAGATACGCAGTATTTT.

The V and J genes are TRBV4-1 and TRBJ2-1, with D maybe TRBD1 (8 bases). Germline loops: CDR1 MGHRA, CDR2 YSYEKL. V lost 0 bases, J lost 10 bases, and 19 bases lay in between. This CDR3 is 16 amino acids long. The CDR3 sequence: CASSQERLRGRGEQFF. The CDR3 nucleotides are TGCGCCAGCAGCCAAGAGAGGCTCAGGGGGCGGGGGGAGCAGTTCTTC.

This clone was seen a handful of times. The V gene is TRBV27, the J gene TRBJ2-7, with 10 bases aligning to TRBD1. The germline gives CDR1 MNHEY, CDR2 SMNVEV (reference sequence). After removal of 10 bases from V and 3 bases from J, the junction contained 6 bases not matched to a gene. The CDR3 length is 13 residues. DNA of the CDR3: TGTGCCACTGCCGGGACAGGGGACTACGAGCAGTACTTC. It codes for CATAGTGDYEQYF.

The CDR3 sequence: CASSRDRAYEQYF. For the CDR3, the DNA is TGTGCCAGCAGCCGCGACAGGGCCTACGAGCAGTACTTC. The chain employs TRBV11-2 and TRBJ2-7; TRBD1 matches 7 bases. Trimming at V came to 5 bases and at J to 2 bases, leaving 3 bases not matched to a gene. Germline V gene sequence: CDR1 SGHAT, CDR2 FQNNGV. CDR3 length: 13 residues.

The rearrangement joins TRBV29-1 to TRBJ2-1, with D perhaps matching TRBD2 (5 bases). Germline-derived CDR1 and CDR2 are SQVTM and ANQGSEA. V was trimmed by 8 bases and J by 7 bases, leaving 21 bases between them. The CDR3 sequence is 14 residues long. CDR3 sequence reads: CSTDLRGSVNEQFF. The CDR3 DNA is TGCAGCACCGACTTACGGGGAAGTGTAAATGAGCAGTTCTTC.

This chain joins TRBV5-1 and TRBJ2-5, with 10 bases identical to TRBD2. J lost 1 base, V lost 0 bases, and 3 bases had no gene match. Germline CDR1 and CDR2: SGHRS and YFSETQ. The CDR3 is 16 residues long. The CDR3 region is CASSLGPSGGQETQYF. For the CDR3, the DNA is TGCGCCAGCAGCTTGGGGCCTAGCGGGGGCCAAGAGACCCAGTACTTC.

This clone showed up just a few times. The V gene is TRBV4-1, the J gene TRBJ2-1, with 11 bases that match TRBD2. The CDR3 has 14 residues. Trimming removed 1 base from V and 14 bases from J; junction bases left unmatched: 7. CDR1 is MGHRA, CDR2 YSYEKL, per germline. The CDR3 DNA sequence: TGCGCCAGCAGCCAAGGAATTAGCGGGGGGGCCGAGTTCTTC. This encodes CASSQGISGGAEFF.

The CDR3 region has the DNA TGTGCCAGCAGCTCTGGGACTAGCGGGAGGGCCACAGATACGCAGTATTTT. Protein sequence: CASSSGTSGRATDTQYF. V usage is TRBV11-2 and J usage is TRBJ2-3, with 16 bases aligning to TRBD2. CDR1 SGHAT and CDR2 FQNNGV come from the germline V gene. There are 17 residues in the CDR3. The V and J ends lost 4 bases and 2 bases, in that order; junction bases with no gene match: 3.

The rearrangement links TRBV6-1 to TRBJ1-5; D possibly corresponds to TRBD1 (6 bases). Germline assignment: CDR1 MNHNS and CDR2 SASEGT. CDR3 length: 14 residues. V lost 5 bases, J lost 2 bases, and 10 bases lay in between. DNA for the CDR3: TGTGCCAGCAGTAGGGGGTTTGGCAATCAGCCCCAGCATTTT. It is translated as CASSRGFGNQPQHF.

The chain uses TRBV5-1 and TRBJ1-3; D perhaps matches TRBD1 (6 bases). With 4 bases removed from V and 3 bases from J, the gap between germline ends came to 17 bases. The CDR3 consists of 16 residues. Per the germline V gene, CDR1 is SGHRS and CDR2 is YFSETQ. The DNA for the CDR3 is TGCGCCAGCAGCCTTGGGGCAACAGGGCTTGGAAACACCATATATTTT. It codes for CASSLGATGLGNTIYF.

This clone has just a few counts. The V gene is TRBV5-5, the J gene TRBJ2-3; D is possibly TRBD2 (6 bases). Looked up from germline, CDR1 is SGHKS and CDR2 is YYEKEE (reference sequence). V lost 3 bases, J lost 1 base, and 15 bases lay in between. This CDR3 region has 16 residues. The CDR3 loop is CASSYSFSGGTDTQYF. In nucleotides, the CDR3 is TGTGCCAGCAGCTACTCCTTCTCGGGGGGCACAGATACGCAGTATTTT.

This sequence joins TRBV14 and TRBJ1-6; D might be TRBD1 (5 bases). Germline CDR1 reads SGHDN; CDR2 reads FVKESK. Trimming left V 4 bases short and J 7 bases short, with 11 bases between. The CDR3 contains 14 residues. CDR3 protein: CASSPAGWNSPLHF. CDR3 nucleotide sequence: TGTGCCAGCAGCCCCGCAGGGTGGAATTCACCCCTCCACTTT.

V is TRBV5-1 and J is TRBJ2-5; D possibly corresponds to TRBD1 (5 bases). CDR1 is SGHRS, CDR2 YFSETQ, per germline. The CDR3 is made up of 13 amino acids. V lost 4 bases to trimming and J lost 4 bases, with 11 bases between them. CDR3 DNA sequence: TGCGCCAGCAGCGCAGGGTCGGGAGAGACCCAGTACTTC. Its translation: CASSAGSGETQYF.

This chain links TRBV7-8 with TRBJ1-5; 7 bases are a match to TRBD1. The CDR3 consists of 15 residues. The V and J ends lost 5 bases and 4 bases, in that order; junction bases with no gene match: 8. From germline, CDR1 is SGHVS and CDR2 FQNEAQ. CDR3 coding DNA: TGTGCCAGCAGCCGACAGACAGGGAGTAATCAGCCCCAGCATTTT. Its protein is CASSRQTGSNQPQHF.

This clone came up a few times. The chain links TRBV25-1 to TRBJ2-7; D perhaps matches TRBD1 (5 bases). The CDR3 contains 15 residues. Per germline, CDR1 MGHDK and CDR2 SYGVNS. Trimming took off 2 bases at V and 3 bases at J, with 14 bases between the two ends. DNA for the CDR3: TGTGCCAGCAGTGAAGGGCTCTTCCAGGGCTACGAGCAGTACTTC. Amino acids: CASSEGLFQGYEQYF.

DNA of the CDR3: TGCGCCAGCAGCTCACTAGCGGGCCAAAGCTACAATGAGCAGTTCTTC. Amino acid sequence: CASSSLAGQSYNEQFF. The chain carries TRBV5-1 and TRBJ2-1; TRBD2 matches at 9 bases. The CDR3 runs to 16 residues. CDR1 SGHRS and CDR2 YFSETQ come from the germline V gene. After removal of 3 bases from V and 3 bases from J, the junction contained 7 bases not matched to a gene. Complete variable domain (other parts from reference TRBV5-1 and TRBJ2-1): KAGVTQTPRYLIKTRGQQVTLSCSPISGHRSVSWYQQTPGQGLQFLFEYFSETQRNKGNFPGRFSGRQFSNSRSEMNVSTLELGDSALYLCASSSLAGQSYNEQFFGPGTRLTVL.

The chain has TRBV7-6 and TRBJ2-1; no clear D. The germline gives CDR1 SGHVS, CDR2 FNYEAQ. Trimming pared 0 bases from V and 9 bases from J, leaving 3 bases between. This CDR3 is 11 amino acids long. Written as DNA, the CDR3 is TGTGCCAGCAGCTTAGCCGGTGAGCAGTTCTTC. It specifies CASSLAGEQFF. Based on the CDR3 plus reference TRBV7-6 and TRBJ2-1, the full variable domain is GAGVSQSPRYKVTKRGQDVALRCDPISGHVSLYWYRQALGQGPEFLTYFNYEAQQDKSGLPNDRFSAERPEGSISTLTIQRTEQRDSAMYRCASSLAGEQFFGPGTRLTVL.

CDR3 in amino acids: CASSNRLGGYSYEQYF. As DNA, the CDR3 is TGTGCCAGCAGTAACCGCCTTGGAGGGTACTCCTACGAGCAGTACTTC. This chain connects TRBV6-6 to TRBJ2-7; the D gene is possibly TRBD2 (6 bases). The CDR3 sequence is 16 residues long. V lost 5 bases and J 0 bases, leaving 17 bases between the germline ends. Germline V CDR1 and CDR2: MNHNY, SVGAGI (reference sequence).

The rearrangement links TRBV9 to TRBJ2-1; D gene uncertain. Germline CDR1 SGDLS, CDR2 YYNGEE. V was trimmed by 0 bases and J by 0 bases, leaving 13 bases between them. This CDR3 has 17 residues. CDR3 sequence: CASSVAGTKGSYNEQFF. In DNA, the CDR3 is TGTGCCAGCAGCGTAGCGGGTACCAAAGGCTCCTACAATGAGCAGTTCTTC.

The genes are TRBV2 and TRBJ1-6; 7 nucleotides line up with TRBD1. This CDR3 has 15 amino acids. The V gene's germline CDR1 is SNHLY and CDR2 FYNNEI. The V and J ends lost 2 bases and 6 bases, in that order; junction bases with no gene match: 4. The DNA of the CDR3 is TGTGCCAGCAGTGAAACAGGGGAGGCTAATTCACCCCTCCACTTT. Translating gives CASSETGEANSPLHF.

The genes are TRBV5-5 and TRBJ2-7; tentative D call: TRBD2 (6 bases). The ends were cut back, 4 bases at V and 4 bases at J, with 12 bases in the middle. The CDR3 covers 13 residues. Germline loops: CDR1 SGHKS, CDR2 YYEKEE (reference sequence). CDR3 amino acids: CASSPEGRYEQYF. CDR3 DNA: TGTGCCAGCAGCCCCGAGGGGAGGTACGAGCAGTACTTC.

This chain links TRBV7-8 with TRBJ1-2; D uncertain. The ends were cut back, 7 bases at V and 6 bases at J, with 15 bases in the middle. This CDR3 region has 13 residues. Germline V gene lookup returns CDR1 SGHVS and CDR2 FQNEAQ. CDR3 DNA sequence: TGTGCCAGCAAAGTTAGTGGGCTGGATGGCTACACCTTC. Protein product: CASKVSGLDGYTF.

The gene calls are TRBV6-6 and TRBJ2-5; 8 positions agree with TRBD2. In germline, CDR1 is MNHNY, CDR2 SVGAGI (reference sequence). This CDR3 comprises 15 residues. The junction had 7 bases not matched to a gene; V was cut back by 4 bases and J by 3 bases. Written as DNA, the CDR3 is TGTGCCAGCAGTTCACGGACACTAGCGGAAGAGACCCAGTACTTC. Translating it yields CASSSRTLAEETQYF.

This rearrangement joins TRBV11-3 to TRBJ2-5; 7 bases line up with TRBD2. Germline trimming cut 5 bases from V and 2 bases from J; bases unmatched to any gene: 5. The CDR3 loop spans 14 amino acids. The germline V gene encodes CDR1 SGHNT and CDR2 YENEEA. In DNA, the CDR3 is TGTGCCAGCAGCCAAGGCGGGGGTCAAGAGACCCAGTACTTC. Its protein product is CASSQGGGQETQYF.

Here the CDR3 reads CASSPAGTSPPETQYF. The DNA for the CDR3 is TGCGCCAGCAGCCCAGCCGGGACTAGCCCCCCGGAGACCCAGTACTTC. V is TRBV5-1 and J is TRBJ2-5, with 9 positions matching TRBD2. The CDR3 is 16 residues long. CDR1 and CDR2 (germline): SGHRS, YFSETQ. Losses at the gene ends were 4 bases for V and 5 bases for J; bases not matched to a gene: 12.

The chain links TRBV5-1 to TRBJ2-5; D might be TRBD1 (6 bases). Trimming cost V 2 bases and J 0 bases, with 8 bases left between them. Germline loops: CDR1 SGHRS, CDR2 YFSETQ. CDR3 length: 14 amino acids. CDR3 residues: CASSFGQNQETQYF. CDR3 DNA sequence: TGCGCCAGCAGCTTCGGACAGAACCAAGAGACCCAGTACTTC.

The chain recombines TRBV19 with TRBJ1-2; 7 bases align to TRBD1. Germline trimming cut 4 bases from V and 11 bases from J; bases unmatched to any gene: 13. CDR3 length: 14 amino acids. CDR1 is LNHDA and CDR2 is SQIVND in the germline V gene (reference sequence). CDR3 amino acids: CASSRGDSQLEYTF. CDR3 nucleotide sequence: TGTGCCAGTAGTAGGGGGGACAGTCAACTCGAATACACCTTC. The variable domain in full, with the rest retrieved from reference TRBV19 and TRBJ1-2, is DGGITQSPKYLFRKEGQNVTLSCEQNLNHDAMYWYRQDPGQGLRLIYYSQIVNDFQKGDIAEGYSVSREKKESFPLTVTSAQKNPTAFYLCASSRGDSQLEYTFGSGTRLTVV.

Worth noting for this clone: Compared with germline, one end of the junction differs, possibly owing to a read error. V and J are TRBV10-3 and TRBJ1-2; TRBD1 matches at 11 bases. This CDR3 spans 14 amino acids. CDR1 ENHRY and CDR2 SYGVKD come from the germline V gene. The CDR3 bases are TGTGCCATCAGTGACCCGGACAGGGGGCGATCGTCCCACTTC. Its translation: CAISDPDRGRSSHF.

The chain employs TRBV7-6 and TRBJ1-1; D is ambiguous. CDR1 is SGHVS, CDR2 FNYEAQ, per germline. V was cut by 0 bases and J by 2 bases, with 13 bases left in between. The length of the CDR3 is 16 residues. CDR3 loop: CASSLAVTGINTEAFF. CDR3 DNA: TGTGCCAGCAGCTTAGCGGTAACGGGAATTAACACTGAAGCTTTCTTT.